This TCR beta chain was identified in a study of T cell repertoires in cytomegalovirus infection. About the research overall: From public TCR beta signatures came an indication of both CMV infection and matching HLA type. Findings and caveats of the study: In two of eight donors, the top clonotype was HLA-C-restricted CMV-specific.

Details on this clonotype: The antigen remains unidentified.

Via MiXCR, TCRdb re-called the reads, giving one row per CDR3 protein. The sample records 700,000 to 850,000 distinct CDR3 sequences, around a third being singletons. This CDR3 has 14 amino acids. CDR1 and CDR2 from the germline V gene are SEHNR and FQNEAQ (reference sequence). V shed 7 bases, J shed 4 bases, and the junction held 7 bases outside the gene matches. This TCR was recovered from a human donor in good health (CMV status not recorded). Some clones in this sample may be carry-over from other donors' samples. The chain has TRBV7-9 and TRBJ2-1, with 7 bases matching TRBD1. This material consisted of cultured CD8+ T cells from PBMCs, taken from culture after CMV antigen stimulation. CDR3 protein: CASTDSDRYNEQFF. CDR3 DNA: TGTGCCAGCACCGATTCGGACAGGTACAATGAGCAGTTCTTC.